This TCR beta chain was recovered during a study of cytomegalovirus exposure and HLA in healthy donors. Study outcomes and limitations: As a later analysis revealed, the rate of TCR association differed by HLA locus, with DRB1 most and HLA-C fewest. What a later analysis showed was that several of the most significant clusters appeared linked to common viral pathogens.

Looked up from germline, CDR1 is SGHAT and CDR2 is FQNNGV. The V gene end was trimmed by 5 bases and the J gene end by 4 bases; junction bases not matched to a gene: 3. CDR3 size: 15 residues. 13 Jbeta primers and 60 Vbeta primers were used for the PCR. Profiled with immunoSEQ multiplex PCR; TCRdb holds only in-frame clones, not every one. Of about 130,000 clones in the sample, roughly 10% were seen once. On this clone itself: Its target is unknown.

The source is a woman aged 18-29 years in good health and CMV-seropositive. The sequenced sample consisted of PBMCs. This chain connects TRBV11-2 to TRBJ2-1, with 12 nucleotides matching TRBD2. CDR3 coding DNA: TGTGCCAGCAGCGGACTAGCGGGGAAATACAATGAGCAGTTCTTC. Translated, it gives CASSGLAGKYNEQFF.